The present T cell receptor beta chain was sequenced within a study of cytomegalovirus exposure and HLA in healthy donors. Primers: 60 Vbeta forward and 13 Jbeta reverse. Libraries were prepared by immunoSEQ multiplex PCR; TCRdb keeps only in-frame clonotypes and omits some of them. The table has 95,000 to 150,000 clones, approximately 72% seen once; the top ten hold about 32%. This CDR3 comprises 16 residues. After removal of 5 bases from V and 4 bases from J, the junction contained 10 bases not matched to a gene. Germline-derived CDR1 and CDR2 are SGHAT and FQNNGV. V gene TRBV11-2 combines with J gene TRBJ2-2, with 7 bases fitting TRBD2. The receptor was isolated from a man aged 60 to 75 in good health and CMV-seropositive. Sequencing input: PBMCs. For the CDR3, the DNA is TGTGCCAGCAGCCCCAGGACTAGAGGATTCACCGGGGAGCTGTTTTTT. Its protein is CASSPRTRGFTGELFF.